This record concerns one T cell receptor (beta chain) sequence. This table comes from immunoSEQ multiplex PCR, and its TCRdb copy is limited to in-frame clones, with some not included. The sample holds some 2,000 clones; approximately 89% are singletons and the top ten take under 4%. These data belong to a study of immune cell composition in non-small cell lung cancer. V lost 5 bases, J lost 10 bases, and 11 bases lay in between. This CDR3 region has 10 residues. Germline assignment: CDR1 GTSNPN and CDR2 SVGIG (reference sequence). The clonotype comes from a human donor with non-small cell lung cancer. The gene calls are TRBV30 and TRBJ1-2; no clear D. The specimen sequenced was lung tumor tissue. The CDR3 region is CAWLWPYYTF. The CDR3, as DNA: TGTGCCTGGCTCTGGCCTTACTACACCTTC. Full variable domain (outside the CDR3, taken from reference TRBV30 and TRBJ1-2): SQTIHQWPATLVQPVGSPLSLECTVEGTSNPNLYWYRQAAGRGLQLLFYSVGIGQISSEVPQNLSASRPQDRQFILSSKKLLLSDSGFYLCAWLWPYYTFGSGTRLTVV.